The 9 T cell receptor beta chains below were found in one sample sequenced in a study of cytomegalovirus exposure and HLA in healthy donors. A multiplex PCR was run with 60 Vbeta primers and 13 Jbeta primers. Assay: immunoSEQ multiplex PCR; the TCRdb copy retains only in-frame clones and omits some. The sample yields some 140,000 clones, roughly 80% seen once. Sequenced input: PBMCs. These receptors were obtained from a man aged 25-45 years in good health and CMV-seronegative.

This clone was observed once. The V and J genes are TRBV2 and TRBJ2-7; 9 positions agree with TRBD2. Germline V lookup: CDR1 SNHLY, CDR2 FYNNEI. V trimming: 2 bases; J trimming: 4 bases; junction bases outside the gene matches: 6. The CDR3 totals 15 residues. This CDR3 is CASSERREGWYEQYF. The CDR3 coding sequence is TGTGCCAGCAGTGAACGGCGGGAGGGGTGGTACGAGCAGTACTTC.

The chain employs TRBV7-2 and TRBJ1-2; D is uncertain. V was cut by 0 bases and J by 5 bases, with 13 bases left in between. There are 15 residues in the CDR3. Per the germline V gene, CDR1 is SGHTA and CDR2 is FQGNSA. The CDR3 region is CASSLAGSTWYGYTF. The CDR3 region has the DNA TGTGCCAGCAGCTTAGCGGGCAGTACTTGGTATGGCTACACCTTC.

The chain couples TRBV4-1 to TRBJ2-1; 11 bases agree with TRBD2. Losses at the gene ends were 3 bases for V and 9 bases for J; bases not matched to a gene: 10. The V gene's germline CDR1 is MGHRA and CDR2 YSYEKL. This CDR3 has 16 residues. This CDR3 is CASSHLISGRATEQFF. CDR3 sequence (DNA): TGCGCCAGCAGCCACTTAATTAGCGGGAGGGCCACTGAGCAGTTCTTC.

The rearrangement links TRBV5-6 to TRBJ2-6; TRBD2 matches at 8 bases. The CDR3 is 16 amino acids. The V gene end was trimmed by 4 bases and the J gene end by 0 bases; junction bases not matched to a gene: 3. CDR1 and CDR2 from the germline V gene are SGHDT and YYEEEE. The CDR3: CASSGGGPSGANVLTF. The CDR3 DNA sequence: TGTGCCAGCAGCGGCGGGGGGCCCTCTGGGGCCAACGTCCTGACTTTC.

V gene TRBV4-2 combines with J gene TRBJ2-7; 16 bases map to TRBD2. V shed 4 bases, J shed 4 bases, and the junction held 10 bases outside the gene matches. This CDR3 is built from 18 residues. Germline lookup yields CDR1 LGHNA and CDR2 YNFKEQ. For the CDR3, the DNA is TGTGCCAGCAGCCGACAGGGACTAGCGGGAGGGGGTAGGTACGAGCAGTACTTC. It translates to CASSRQGLAGGGRYEQYF.

The V and J genes are TRBV6-4 and TRBJ2-2; D gene uncertain. CDR3 length: 14 residues. Germline lookup yields CDR1 MRHNA and CDR2 SNTAGT. Trimming removed 0 bases from V and 7 bases from J, with 9 bases in between. The chain's CDR3 is CASSDSRDSGELFF. CDR3 sequence (DNA): TGTGCCAGCAGTGACTCCCGCGATAGCGGGGAGCTGTTTTTT.

The chain uses TRBV11-2 and TRBJ2-7, with 12 bases aligning to TRBD2. The CDR3 has 16 amino acids. V was pared by 5 bases and J by 6 bases, with 11 bases of the junction left unmatched. Germline CDR1 reads SGHAT; CDR2 reads FQNNGV. The CDR3, as DNA: TGTGCCAGCAGCCTCCAGACTAGCGGGAGCGGGTTCGAGCAGTACTTC. Its translation: CASSLQTSGSGFEQYF. The whole variable domain, filled in from reference TRBV11-2 and TRBJ2-7, reads EAGVAQSPRYKIIEKRQSVAFWCNPISGHATLYWYQQILGQGPKLLIQFQNNGVVDDSQLPKDRFSAERLKGVDSTLKIQPAKLEDSAVYLCASSLQTSGSGFEQYFGPGTRLTVT.

The rearrangement joins TRBV27 to TRBJ1-2; 7 bases map to TRBD1. Trimming cost V 2 bases and J 3 bases; bases outside gene matches: 3. This CDR3 contains 14 residues. Germline V gives CDR1 MNHEY, CDR2 SMNVEV (reference sequence). CDR3: CASSLTGADYGYTF. In DNA, the CDR3 is TGTGCCAGCAGTTTAACAGGGGCGGACTATGGCTACACCTTC.

There are a few counts of this clone. This sequence joins TRBV19 and TRBJ2-7; 8 bases fit TRBD2. CDR1 is LNHDA, CDR2 SQIVND, per germline (reference sequence). The CDR3 consists of 15 residues. The V and J ends lost 6 bases and 6 bases, in that order; junction bases with no gene match: 13. CDR3 sequence (DNA): TGTGCCAGTAGCCCGGGAGGGCCGCTTCGTAGCGAGCAGTACTTC. This sequence encodes CASSPGGPLRSEQYF.